What follows describes a single T cell receptor (beta chain). Its antigen is currently unknown. These data originate in a study of shared clonotypes between healthy human individuals. Whole-study findings and limits: In having few donors, the study represented limited genetic and exposure-history diversity.

The material for each subset, its genomic DNA, was split evenly across several immunoSEQ plates. A roughly 200 ng quantity of DNA, approximately 29,000 T cell genomes, went into the sorted-subset replicate PCRs. In the original processing: For the immunoSEQ data, sequences were junction-only without quality scores, so filtering differed. The data were produced by immunoSEQ multiplex PCR, yet TCRdb's version contains in-frame clones alone and is incomplete. V, J and clone size reflect that table, while D and trimming were determined from the DNA. The sample has roughly 500,000 clones, roughly 95% seen once. CDR3 size: 17 residues. V dropped 6 bases and J dropped 0; count of bases not matched to a gene: 6. CDR1 is MDHEN and CDR2 is SYDVKM in the germline V gene.

Sequenced material: naive CD4+ T cells sorted from blood. Subset: CD45RA+ positively selected. J is TRBJ2-7 and V is TRBV28; 15 bases match TRBD2. The receptor's source is a woman under 40 in good health. CDR3 nucleotide sequence: TGTGCCAGCAGCCGGACTAGCGGGAGGGCAAGCTCCTACGAGCAGTACTTC. Its protein product is CASSRTSGRASSYEQYF.